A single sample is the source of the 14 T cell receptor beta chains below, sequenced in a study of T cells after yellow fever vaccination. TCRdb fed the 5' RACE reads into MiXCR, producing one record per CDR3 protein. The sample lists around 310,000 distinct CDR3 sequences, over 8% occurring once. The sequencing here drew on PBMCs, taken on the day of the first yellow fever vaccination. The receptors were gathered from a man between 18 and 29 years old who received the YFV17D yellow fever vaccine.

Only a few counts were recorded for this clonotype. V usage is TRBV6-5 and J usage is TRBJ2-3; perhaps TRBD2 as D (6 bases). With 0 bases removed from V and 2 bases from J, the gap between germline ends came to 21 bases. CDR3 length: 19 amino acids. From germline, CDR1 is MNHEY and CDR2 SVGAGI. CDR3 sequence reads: CASSYSTVLTSQSTDTQYF. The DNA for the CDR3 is TGTGCCAGCAGTTACTCGACGGTTCTGACTAGTCAATCCACAGATACGCAGTATTTT.

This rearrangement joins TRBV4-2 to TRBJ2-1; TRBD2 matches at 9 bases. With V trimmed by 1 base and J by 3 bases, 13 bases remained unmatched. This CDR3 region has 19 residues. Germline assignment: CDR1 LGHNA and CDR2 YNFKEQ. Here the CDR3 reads CASSQAGLRRGGGYNEQFF. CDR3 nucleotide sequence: TGTGCCAGCAGCCAAGCGGGGCTTAGGCGGGGGGGCGGCTACAATGAGCAGTTCTTC.

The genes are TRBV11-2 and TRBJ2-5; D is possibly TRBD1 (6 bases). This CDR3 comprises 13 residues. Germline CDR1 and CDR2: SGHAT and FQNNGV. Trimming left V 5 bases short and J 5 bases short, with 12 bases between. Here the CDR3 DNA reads TGTGCCAGCAGCACGTACAGGGAGGAGACCCAGTACTTC. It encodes CASSTYREETQYF.

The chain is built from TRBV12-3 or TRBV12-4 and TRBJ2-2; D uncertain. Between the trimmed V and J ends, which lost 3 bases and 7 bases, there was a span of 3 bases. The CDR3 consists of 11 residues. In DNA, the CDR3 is TGTGCCAGCAGTTTCGGCGGGGAGCTGTTTTTT. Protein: CASSFGGELFF.

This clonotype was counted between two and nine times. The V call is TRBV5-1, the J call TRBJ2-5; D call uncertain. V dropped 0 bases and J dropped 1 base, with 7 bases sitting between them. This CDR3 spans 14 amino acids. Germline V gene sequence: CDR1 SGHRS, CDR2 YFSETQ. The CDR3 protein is CASSLETVQETQYF. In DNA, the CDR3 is TGCGCCAGCAGCTTGGAAACAGTCCAAGAGACCCAGTACTTC.

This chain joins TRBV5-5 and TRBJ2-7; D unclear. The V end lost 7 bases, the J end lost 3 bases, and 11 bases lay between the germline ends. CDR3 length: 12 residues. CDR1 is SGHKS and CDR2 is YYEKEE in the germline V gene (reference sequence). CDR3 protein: CASLGWGYEQYF. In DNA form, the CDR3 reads TGTGCCAGCTTAGGTTGGGGCTACGAGCAGTACTTC.

CDR3 protein: CASSSGLAGGRLDTQYF. In nucleotides, the CDR3 is TGTGCCAGCAGCTCGGGACTAGCGGGGGGGCGATTAGATACGCAGTATTTT. This chain joins TRBV7-6 and TRBJ2-3; TRBD2 matches 16 bases. Germline V gene data show CDR1 as SGHVS and CDR2 as FNYEAQ. J lost 5 bases, V lost 4 bases, and 6 bases had no gene match. The CDR3 spans 17 residues.

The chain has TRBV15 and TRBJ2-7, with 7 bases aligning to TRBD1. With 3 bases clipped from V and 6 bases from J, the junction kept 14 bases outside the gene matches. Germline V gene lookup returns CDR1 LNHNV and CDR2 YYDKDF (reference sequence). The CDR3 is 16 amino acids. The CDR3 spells CATSSSSTGTATEQYF. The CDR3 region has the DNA TGTGCCACCAGCAGCAGTTCTACTGGGACAGCCACCGAGCAGTACTTC. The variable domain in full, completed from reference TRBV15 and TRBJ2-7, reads DAMVIQNPRYQVTQFGKPVTLSCSQTLNHNVMYWYQQKSSQAPKLLFHYYDKDFNNEADTPDNFQSRRPNTSFCFLDIRSPGLGDTAMYLCATSSSSTGTATEQYFGPGTRLTVT.

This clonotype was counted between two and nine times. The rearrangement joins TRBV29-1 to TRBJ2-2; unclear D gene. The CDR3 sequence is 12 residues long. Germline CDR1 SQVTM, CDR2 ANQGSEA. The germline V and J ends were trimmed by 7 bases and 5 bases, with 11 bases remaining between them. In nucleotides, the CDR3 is TGCAGCGCTAAACCAATGACCGGGGAGCTGTTTTTT. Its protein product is CSAKPMTGELFF.

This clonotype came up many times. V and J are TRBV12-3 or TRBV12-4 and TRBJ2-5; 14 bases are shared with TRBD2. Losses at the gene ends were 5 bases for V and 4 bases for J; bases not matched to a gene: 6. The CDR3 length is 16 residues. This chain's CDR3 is CASSREGLAGVETQYF. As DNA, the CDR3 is TGTGCCAGCAGTAGGGAGGGACTAGCGGGGGTAGAGACCCAGTACTTC.

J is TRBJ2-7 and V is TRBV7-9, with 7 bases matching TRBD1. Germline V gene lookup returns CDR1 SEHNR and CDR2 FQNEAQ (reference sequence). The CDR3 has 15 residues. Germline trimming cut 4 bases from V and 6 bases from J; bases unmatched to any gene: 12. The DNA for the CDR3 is TGTGCCAGCAGCTCCCAACAGGGGTGGGCTGGCGAGCAGTACTTC. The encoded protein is CASSSQQGWAGEQYF.

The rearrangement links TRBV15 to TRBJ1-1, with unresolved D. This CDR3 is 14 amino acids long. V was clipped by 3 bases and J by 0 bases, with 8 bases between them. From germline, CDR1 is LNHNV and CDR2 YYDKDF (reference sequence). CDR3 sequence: CATSRDLMNTEAFF. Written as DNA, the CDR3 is TGTGCCACCAGCAGGGACCTCATGAACACTGAAGCTTTCTTT. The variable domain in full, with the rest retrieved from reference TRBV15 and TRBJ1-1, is DAMVIQNPRYQVTQFGKPVTLSCSQTLNHNVMYWYQQKSSQAPKLLFHYYDKDFNNEADTPDNFQSRRPNTSFCFLDIRSPGLGDTAMYLCATSRDLMNTEAFFGQGTRLTVV.

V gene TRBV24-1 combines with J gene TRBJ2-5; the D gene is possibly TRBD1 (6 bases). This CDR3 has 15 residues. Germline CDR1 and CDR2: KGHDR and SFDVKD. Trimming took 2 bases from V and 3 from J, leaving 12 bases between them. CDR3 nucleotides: TGTGCCACCAGTGATTCCCAGGACAGTAAAGAGACCCAGTACTTC. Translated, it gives CATSDSQDSKETQYF.

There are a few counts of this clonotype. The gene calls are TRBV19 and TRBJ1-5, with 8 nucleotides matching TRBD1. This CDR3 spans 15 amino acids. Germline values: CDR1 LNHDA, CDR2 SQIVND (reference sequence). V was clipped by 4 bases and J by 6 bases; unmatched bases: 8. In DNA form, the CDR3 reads TGTGCCAGTAGTAGTTACAGGGGGAGAAGTCAGCCCCAGCATTTT. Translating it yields CASSSYRGRSQPQHF.